The source of this T cell receptor beta chain is a study of cytomegalovirus exposure and HLA in healthy donors. The study, taken as a whole, reports: The majority of CMV-associated TCR beta chains were reported as apparently HLA-restricted in a later analysis. As a later analysis showed, a missense DCLRE1C variant was linked to trimming of TCR beta V- and J-genes. There were a few CMV-associated chains whose specificity for CMV antigens was confirmed in vitro.

The PCR had 60 Vbeta and 13 Jbeta primers. Using immunoSEQ multiplex PCR, the repertoire was profiled, and TCRdb retains in-frame clones only, with some absent. The table lists more than 45,000 clones. The CDR3 length is 13 residues. CDR1 is SGHRS, CDR2 YFSETQ, per germline. The ends were cut back, 1 base at V and 10 bases at J, with 9 bases in the middle. Turning to this clone: What it recognizes is unknown.

The sample taken for sequencing was PBMCs. The chain has TRBV5-1 and TRBJ1-6; D is unclear. The TCR sequence derives from a male donor in good health and CMV-seronegative. The CDR3 reads CASSLWQNSPLHF. The CDR3 nucleotides are TGCGCCAGCAGCTTGTGGCAGAACTCACCCCTCCACTTT.